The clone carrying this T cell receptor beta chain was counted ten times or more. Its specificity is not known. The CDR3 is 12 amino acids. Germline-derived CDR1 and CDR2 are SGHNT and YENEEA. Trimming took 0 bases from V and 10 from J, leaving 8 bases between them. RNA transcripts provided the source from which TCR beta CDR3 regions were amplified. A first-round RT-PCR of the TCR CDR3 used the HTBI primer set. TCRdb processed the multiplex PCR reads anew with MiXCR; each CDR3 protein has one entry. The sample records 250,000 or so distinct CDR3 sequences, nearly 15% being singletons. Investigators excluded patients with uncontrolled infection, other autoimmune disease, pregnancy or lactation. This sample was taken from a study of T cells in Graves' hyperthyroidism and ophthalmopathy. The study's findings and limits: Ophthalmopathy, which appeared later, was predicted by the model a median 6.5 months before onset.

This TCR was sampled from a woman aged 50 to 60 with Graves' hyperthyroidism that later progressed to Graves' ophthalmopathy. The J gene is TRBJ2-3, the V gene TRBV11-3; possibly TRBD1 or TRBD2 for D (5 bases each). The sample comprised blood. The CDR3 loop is CASSLEGTAQYF. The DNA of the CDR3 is TGTGCCAGCAGCTTAGAGGGGACGGCGCAGTATTTT.